The 28 T cell receptor beta chains below all came from one sample that was sequenced in a study of T cell clonality in common variable immunodeficiency. Profiled with immunoSEQ multiplex PCR; TCRdb holds only in-frame clones, not every one. The sample includes about 40,000 clones, none of them occurring once. Source material: peripheral blood mononuclear cells. These receptors originate from a person aged 18 to 75 in good health.

This clone was observed many times. The observed sequence ends 3 residues before the CDR3 terminus, with the missing tail filled in from the germline J gene. J is TRBJ2-5 and V is TRBV5-4; maybe TRBD1 (5 bases). V was shortened by 0 bases and J by 4 bases, with 7 bases between the two germline ends. This CDR3 spans 13 amino acids. From germline, CDR1 is SGHNT and CDR2 YYREEE (reference sequence). CDR3 region: CASSLVQGETQYF. The DNA read from the CDR3 is TGTGCCAGCAGCTTGGTTCAGGGAGAGACC.

This clone has ten or more counts. From the germline J gene comes the end of the CDR3, since the read stops 3 residues before it. The rearrangement links TRBV12-3 or TRBV12-4 to TRBJ2-2; 11 positions agree with TRBD2. The CDR3 loop spans 14 amino acids. Germline trimming cut 6 bases from V and 3 bases from J; bases unmatched to any gene: 0. The part of the CDR3 DNA that was read is TGTGCCAGCAGACTAGCGGGAGACACCGGGGAG. Translating it yields CASRLAGDTGE. The whole CDR3 protein reads CASRLAGDTGELFF.

This clone was detected many times. CDR3 bases read: TGTGCCAGCAGCGCGTGGACTAGCGGGGCCTACGAG. Protein: CASSAWTSGAYE. The complete CDR3 sequence is CASSAWTSGAYEQYF. The chain is built from TRBV7-9 and TRBJ2-7, with 12 bases fitting TRBD2. The missing CDR3 end, 3 residues past where the read stops, is filled in from the germline J gene. The CDR3 totals 15 residues. The J segment lost 2 bases and the V segment lost 5 bases, leaving 4 bases of the junction unmatched. Germline values: CDR1 SEHNR, CDR2 FQNEAQ (reference sequence).

The table lists this clone with many counts. One junction end disagrees with the germline gene, perhaps due to a read error. Sequencing ends 3 residues short of the CDR3 end; the germline J gene provides the rest. This sample includes further DNA sequences coding for the same CDR3. The chain uses TRBV20-1 and TRBJ1-3; maybe TRBD1 (5 bases). In germline, CDR1 is DFQATT, CDR2 SNEGSKA (reference sequence). This CDR3 has 13 residues. The part of the CDR3 DNA that was read is TGCAGTGCTAGACAGGGAAATGGAAACACG. Translating gives CSARQGNGNT. The CDR3, in full, reads CSARQGNGNTIYF.

There are many counts of this clone. The CDR3 end is not reached by the read, which stops 3 residues before it; the germline J gene fills it in. The V gene is TRBV12-3 or TRBV12-4, the J gene TRBJ2-7; D unclear. The CDR3 sequence is 14 residues long. V dropped 3 bases and J dropped 6 bases, with 15 bases sitting between them. The CDR3 bases that were read are TGTGCCAGCAGTTTTAATGGGCCCCAGTCCGAG. This gives the protein CASSFNGPQSE. The complete CDR3 sequence is CASSFNGPQSEQYF.

The sample holds many counts of this clone. The CDR3 end lies 3 residues beyond the end of the read and is filled in from the germline J gene. The chain recombines TRBV12-3 or TRBV12-4 with TRBJ1-2, with a tentative D call TRBD1 (5 bases). The CDR3 covers 16 residues. V gave up 4 bases and J gave up 5 bases, with 20 bases separating them. The CDR3 region is CASSSGGWPRQYGYTF. The covered CDR3 bases are TGTGCCAGCAGTTCCGGGGGGTGGCCGAGACAATATGGC.

This clone was seen at least ten times. Read sequence stops 3 residues before the CDR3 end, and the germline J gene provides the missing end. The V gene is TRBV6-1, the J gene TRBJ2-5, with a weak D call TRBD1 (6 bases). The CDR3 consists of 15 residues. The germline V and J ends were trimmed by 0 bases and 1 base, with 9 bases remaining between them. From germline, CDR1 is MNHNS and CDR2 SASEGT. The CDR3 spells CASSEAQGTQETQYF. Incomplete CDR3 DNA: TGTGCCAGCAGTGAAGCGCAGGGGACCCAAGAGACC.

This clone has a count of ten or more. The read terminates 3 residues ahead of where the CDR3 ends, so the germline J gene completes it. The chain combines TRBV19 with TRBJ1-5, with a possible D match to TRBD1 (6 bases). The V gene lost 7 bases and the J gene lost 4 bases, with 11 bases spanning the gap. The germline V gene encodes CDR1 LNHDA and CDR2 SQIVND (reference sequence). The CDR3 contains 13 residues. CDR3 region: CASKNRDNQPQHF. The sequenced part of the CDR3 DNA is TGTGCCAGTAAGAACAGGGATAATCAGCCC.

This clone has at least ten counts. The read falls 3 residues short of the CDR3 end, and the missing part is taken from the germline J gene. The chain has TRBV7-8 and TRBJ1-6; a possible D gene is TRBD1 (6 bases). Trimming took 6 bases from V and 9 from J, leaving 18 bases between them. The CDR3 covers 15 residues. Germline CDR1 SGHVS, CDR2 FQNEAQ. The part of the CDR3 DNA that was read is TGTGCCAGCAGTACACAGGGCGCCCTGGGTTCACCC. Its protein product is CASSTQGALGSP. The complete CDR3 sequence is CASSTQGALGSPLHF.

This clone was recorded at least ten times. The read ends 3 residues shy of where the CDR3 ends; the end is completed using the germline J gene. The V gene is TRBV5-4, the J gene TRBJ2-2, with 8 bases fitting TRBD2. Germline loops: CDR1 SGHNT, CDR2 YYREEE (reference sequence). The junction had 4 bases not matched to a gene; V was cut back by 4 bases and J by 2 bases. The CDR3 extends over 15 amino acids. This chain's CDR3 is CASSGGTSNTGELFF. The sequenced CDR3 bases are TGTGCCAGCAGCGGCGGGACTAGTAACACCGGGGAG.

This clone was counted many times. The part of the CDR3 DNA that was read is TGTGCCAGCACCAGACAGGGACTTTATGGC. This sequence encodes CASTRQGLYG. The entire CDR3 protein reads CASTRQGLYGYTF. This rearrangement joins TRBV4-2 to TRBJ1-2; TRBD1 matches at 7 bases. From the germline J gene comes the end of the CDR3, since the read stops 3 residues before it. V gave up 7 bases and J gave up 5 bases; unmatched junction bases: 7. The CDR3 has 13 amino acids. Germline V gene data show CDR1 as LGHNA and CDR2 as YNFKEQ.

At least ten counts were recorded for this clone. The sequence runs out 3 residues before the end of the CDR3; the remainder is reconstructed from the germline J gene. The rearrangement joins TRBV5-4 to TRBJ2-2; 11 positions match TRBD1. The germline CDR1 and CDR2 sequences are SGHNT and YYREEE (reference sequence). The CDR3 covers 15 residues. V lost 6 bases and J lost 5; bases outside the gene matches: 6. This chain's CDR3 is CASKRTGGFTGELFF. CDR3 DNA, as far as it was read: TGTGCCAGCAAACGGACAGGGGGCTTTACCGGGGAG.

This clone was seen ten or more times. The CDR3 end falls 3 residues outside the read, so it is completed with the germline J gene. The gene calls are TRBV5-1 and TRBJ2-5, with TRBD1 matching over 8 bases. V lost 5 bases, J lost 4 bases, and 13 bases stayed unmatched. Germline values: CDR1 SGHRS, CDR2 YFSETQ. The CDR3 runs 16 residues. CDR3 DNA (partial): TGCGCCAGCAGTGCCAGGGGGCGCGGTTGGCGAGAGACC. It codes for CASSARGRGWRET. The CDR3 as a whole reads CASSARGRGWRETQYF.

Many counts were recorded for this clone. The missing CDR3 end, 3 residues past where the read stops, is filled in from the germline J gene. This chain connects TRBV13 to TRBJ2-1; 10 bases agree with TRBD2. Trimming removed 11 bases from V and 2 bases from J; junction bases left unmatched: 6. This CDR3 spans 14 amino acids. Germline CDR1 reads PRHDT; CDR2 reads FYEKMQ (reference sequence). This CDR3 reads CAARTSGTYNEQFF. CDR3 DNA, as far as it was read: TGTGCCGCACGGACTAGCGGTACCTACAATGAG.

This clone was counted ten times or more. The sequenced CDR3 bases are TGTGCCAGCTCTCCAACGGCTCCTAGCTCCTACGAG. This gives the protein CASSPTAPSSYE. In full, the CDR3 is CASSPTAPSSYEQYF. The chain is built from TRBV18 and TRBJ2-7, with D hard to call. The read ends 3 residues before the CDR3 terminus; that terminus is restored from the germline J gene. From germline, CDR1 is KGHSH and CDR2 LQKENI. V dropped 6 bases and J dropped 0 bases, with 15 bases sitting between them. The CDR3 runs to 15 residues. Full variable domain (remainder filled in from reference TRBV18 and TRBJ2-7): NAGVMQNPRHLVRRRGQEARLRCSPMKGHSHVYWYRQLPEEGLKFMVYLQKENIIDESGMPKERFSAEFPKEGPSILRIQQVVRGDSAAYFCASSPTAPSSYEQYFGPGTRLTVT.

As for this clone: The CDR3 is cut off 3 residues early in the read; its end comes from the germline J gene. This sequence joins TRBV19 and TRBJ2-2; 7 positions agree with TRBD1. The CDR3 runs to 15 residues. Trimming removed 8 bases from V and 0 bases from J; junction bases left unmatched: 6. The germline CDR1 and CDR2 sequences are LNHDA and SQIVND (reference sequence). The part of the CDR3 DNA that was read is TGTGCCAGTCGGACAGGCGGAACGAACACCGGGGAG. This gives the protein CASRTGGTNTGE. The whole CDR3 region reads CASRTGGTNTGELFF.

This clone was counted at least ten times. The read falls 3 residues short of the CDR3 end, and the missing part is taken from the germline J gene. V and J are TRBV20-1 and TRBJ1-4, with D tentatively TRBD1 (6 bases). The CDR3 is made up of 16 amino acids. Trimming shortened V by 6 bases and J by 6 bases, and 23 bases separated the two germline ends. Per the germline V gene, CDR1 is DFQATT and CDR2 is SNEGSKA (reference sequence). The CDR3 reads CSALRGRGGRYEKLFF. The CDR3 DNA, read in part, is TGCAGTGCCTTGAGGGGGAGGGGGGGGAGGTATGAAAAA.

This clone was counted many times. Sequencing ends 3 residues short of the CDR3 end; the germline J gene provides the rest. The genes are TRBV4-1 and TRBJ2-7; D may be TRBD2 (6 bases). The V end was cut by 4 bases, the J end by 2 bases, with 12 bases between. Germline-derived CDR1 and CDR2 are MGHRA and YSYEKL. The length of the CDR3 is 14 residues. The chain's CDR3 is CASSPRTTTYEQYF. The sequenced CDR3 bases are TGCGCCAGCAGCCCTCGGACTACCACCTACGAG.

In its sample, this clone was seen many times. The observed sequence ends 3 residues before the CDR3 terminus, with the missing tail filled in from the germline J gene. V and J are TRBV19 and TRBJ1-2; possibly TRBD1 for D (5 bases). CDR3 length: 14 residues. V lost 5 bases, J lost 4 bases, and 14 bases lay in between. Germline lookup yields CDR1 LNHDA and CDR2 SQIVND (reference sequence). The CDR3 spells CASSAGAGGYGYTF. The sequenced CDR3 bases are TGTGCCAGTAGTGCTGGCGCGGGGGGCTATGGC.

At least ten counts were recorded for this clone. The read comes to an end 3 residues before the CDR3 does, leaving the germline J gene to fill in the end. V is TRBV5-4 and J is TRBJ1-2, with 7 bases aligning to TRBD1. Germline V CDR1 and CDR2: SGHNT, YYREEE (reference sequence). The CDR3 is made up of 15 amino acids. V dropped 4 bases and J dropped 3; count of bases not matched to a gene: 9. The CDR3 here is CASSTGQLTYYGYTF. CDR3 DNA (partial): TGTGCCAGCAGCACGGGACAGCTCACCTACTATGGC.

Concerning this clone itself: The read comes to an end 3 residues before the CDR3 does, leaving the germline J gene to fill in the end. V usage is TRBV19 and J usage is TRBJ1-2; D gene uncertain. Per germline, CDR1 LNHDA and CDR2 SQIVND (reference sequence). This CDR3 has 13 amino acids. The part of the CDR3 DNA that was read is TGTGCCAGTAGTACGAATATAGGGTACGAC. This codes for CASSTNIGYD. The whole CDR3 protein reads CASSTNIGYDYTF. The full variable domain, its missing parts supplied by reference TRBV19 and TRBJ1-2, is DGGITQSPKYLFRKEGQNVTLSCEQNLNHDAMYWYRQDPGQGLRLIYYSQIVNDFQKGDIAEGYSVSREKKESFPLTVTSAQKNPTAFYLCASSTNIGYDYTFGSGTRLTVV.

As concerns this clone: The read ends 3 residues shy of where the CDR3 ends; the end is completed using the germline J gene. This chain connects TRBV7-6 to TRBJ2-3; TRBD1 matches 7 bases. The CDR3 loop spans 16 amino acids. After removal of 2 bases from V and 2 bases from J, the junction contained 7 bases not matched to a gene. Per germline, CDR1 SGHVS and CDR2 FNYEAQ. CDR3 bases read: TGTGCCAGCAGCTTAAAAAGACAGGGTAACACAGATACG. Residues: CASSLKRQGNTDT. The CDR3, in full, reads CASSLKRQGNTDTQYF.

Note on this clone: Read sequence stops 3 residues before the CDR3 end, and the germline J gene provides the missing end. The J gene is TRBJ2-5, the V gene TRBV13; D gene uncertain. The CDR3 extends over 13 amino acids. The V gene's germline CDR1 is PRHDT and CDR2 FYEKMQ (reference sequence). Trimming shortened V by 1 base and J by 5 bases, and 8 bases separated the two germline ends. CDR3 in amino acids: CASSLAAEETQYF. CDR3 DNA (partial): TGTGCCAGCAGCTTAGCTGCGGAGGAGACC.

Regarding this clone: With the read ending 3 residues before the CDR3 end, the germline J gene is used to fill in that end. The chain recombines TRBV19 with TRBJ2-7, with D uncertain. The germline V and J ends were trimmed by 4 bases and 2 bases, with 9 bases remaining between them. The CDR3 sequence is 13 residues long. Germline CDR1 LNHDA, CDR2 SQIVND (reference sequence). The chain's CDR3 is CASSRARTYEQYF. The DNA read from the CDR3 is TGTGCCAGTAGTAGGGCTCGGACCTACGAG.

This clone was picked up many times. The CDR3 end lies 3 residues beyond the end of the read and is filled in from the germline J gene. V usage is TRBV29-1 and J usage is TRBJ2-7; D is possibly TRBD2 (6 bases). The germline V and J ends were trimmed by 7 bases and 3 bases, with 13 bases remaining between them. Germline V lookup: CDR1 SQVTM, CDR2 ANQGSEA. The CDR3 extends over 12 amino acids. CDR3 DNA (partial): TGCAGCGGGCGGGATAACGTCTACGAG. Its protein product is CSGRDNVYE. The entire CDR3 protein is CSGRDNVYEQYF.

In its sample, this clone was seen many times. The CDR3 end lies 3 residues beyond the end of the read and is filled in from the germline J gene. This chain links TRBV5-4 with TRBJ2-7; TRBD1 matches at 7 bases. Germline CDR1 is SGHNT and CDR2 is YYREEE (reference sequence). The CDR3 contains 14 residues. J gave up 1 base and V 2 bases, and 3 bases lay outside the gene matches. The DNA read from the CDR3 is TGTGCCAGCAGCTTCGAGACAGGGTCCTACGAG. Translation gives CASSFETGSYE. The entire CDR3 protein is CASSFETGSYEQYF.

This clone was counted ten times or more. The read ends 3 residues early relative to the CDR3; the germline J gene fills the gap. This chain joins TRBV6-1 and TRBJ2-2; 8 nucleotides align to TRBD2. With 2 bases clipped from V and 3 bases from J, the junction kept 5 bases outside the gene matches. The CDR3 contains 16 residues. Germline-derived CDR1 and CDR2 are MNHNS and SASEGT. The CDR3 is CASSEQSGGYTGELFF. CDR3 DNA, as far as it was read: TGTGCCAGCAGTGAACAAAGCGGGGGTTACACCGGGGAG.

This clone was seen ten or more times. The read terminates 3 residues before the CDR3 end, so the remaining end is supplied by the germline J gene. This chain links TRBV7-8 with TRBJ1-5; D may be TRBD1 (5 bases). Per germline, CDR1 SGHVS and CDR2 FQNEAQ. CDR3 length: 15 amino acids. Trimming removed 2 bases at V and 2 bases at J, with 10 bases between. Partial CDR3 DNA: TGTGCCAGCAGCTTACAGGGTTTAGGCAATCAGCCC. Amino acid sequence: CASSLQGLGNQP. The full-length CDR3 reads as CASSLQGLGNQPQHF.